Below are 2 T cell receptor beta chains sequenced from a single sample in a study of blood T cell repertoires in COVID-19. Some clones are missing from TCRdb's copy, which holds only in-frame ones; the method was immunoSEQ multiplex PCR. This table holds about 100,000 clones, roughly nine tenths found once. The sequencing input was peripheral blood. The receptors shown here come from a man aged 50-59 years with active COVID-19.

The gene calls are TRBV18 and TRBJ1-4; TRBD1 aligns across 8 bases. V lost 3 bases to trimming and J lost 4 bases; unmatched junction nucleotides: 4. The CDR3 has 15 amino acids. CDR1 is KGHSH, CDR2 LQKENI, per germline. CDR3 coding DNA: TGTGCCAGCTCACCGCAGGGGGCACTTAATGAAAAACTGTTTTTT. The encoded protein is CASSPQGALNEKLFF.

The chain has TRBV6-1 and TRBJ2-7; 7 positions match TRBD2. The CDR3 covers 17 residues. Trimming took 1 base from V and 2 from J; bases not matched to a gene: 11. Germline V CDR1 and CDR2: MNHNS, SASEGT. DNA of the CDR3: TGTGCCAGCAGTGAAGGTCTCGAGGGGAGGGGTGCCTACGAGCAGTACGTC. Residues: CASSEGLEGRGAYEQYV.